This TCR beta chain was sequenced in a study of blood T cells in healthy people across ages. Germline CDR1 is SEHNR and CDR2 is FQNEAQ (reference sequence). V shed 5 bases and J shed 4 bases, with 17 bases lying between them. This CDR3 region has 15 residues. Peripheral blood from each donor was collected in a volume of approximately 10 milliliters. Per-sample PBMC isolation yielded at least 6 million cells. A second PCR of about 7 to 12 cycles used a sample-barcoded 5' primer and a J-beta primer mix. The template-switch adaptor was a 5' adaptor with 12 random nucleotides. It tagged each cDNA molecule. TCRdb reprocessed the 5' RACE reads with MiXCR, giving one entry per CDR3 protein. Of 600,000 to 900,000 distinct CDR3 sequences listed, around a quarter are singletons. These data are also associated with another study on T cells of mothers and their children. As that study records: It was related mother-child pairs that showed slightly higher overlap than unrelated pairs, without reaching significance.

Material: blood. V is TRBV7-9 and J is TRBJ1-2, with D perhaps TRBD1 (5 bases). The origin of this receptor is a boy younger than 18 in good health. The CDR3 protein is CASSRGRSTLYGYTF. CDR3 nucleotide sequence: TGTGCCAGCAGCCGGGGCCGCAGCACTCTCTATGGCTACACCTTC.